This T cell receptor (beta chain) was observed in a study of shared clonotypes between healthy human individuals (dated by TCRdb to 2018 to 2021). Concerning the study at large: A few men and a couple of women, aged 18 to 49 years, made up the cohort. For each donor, three plates each were used for CD4 naive and CD4 memory, two plates were used for CD8 naive, and one plate was used for CD8 memory. To estimate repertoire size and how much clonotypes are shared between individuals, the study performed deep sequencing of blood TCR repertoires from roughly five healthy adults. To increase sequencing depth and limit assay-specific biases, TCR repertoire library preparation and sequencing were carried out by different laboratories using diverse techniques. Leukapheresis yielded between about 0.9 and 9.5 billion PBMCs per donor. General findings and caveats noted by the study authors: The small number of donors limited the genetic and exposure-history diversity represented. Approximately 4.8% of naive CD4, 3% to 3.5% of naive CD8, roughly 2.4% of memory CD4, and approximately 0.4% of memory CD8 clonotypes were shared across several donors. Even with the large sequencing depth, rarefaction of the sorted-subset datasets indicated that sequencing was incomplete. Compared with non-shared clonotypes, the clonotypes found in all four sorted-subset donors had higher generation probabilities. Pairwise subsampling indicated that sequencing depth was expected to affect the degree of clonotype sharing among donors. Only blood was sampled, and tissue TCR repertoires likely differ from those in blood. Larger estimated clonotype richness was generally found for naive subsets than for memory subsets.

TCR CDR3 regions were amplified from genomic DNA by multiplex PCR using the deep immunoSEQ assay. Extracted genomic DNA from each cell subset was spread evenly across all wells of several immunoSEQ 96-well plates, with each plate serving as a replicate. For sorted subsets, about 0.2 ug genomic DNA, equal to about 30,000 T cell genomes, was loaded into each replicate PCR. Purified libraries were quantified with a Qubit 3.0 fluorometer, sized on a Bioanalyzer 2100, and re-quantified with the KAPA Library Quantification kit. Each immunoSEQ 96-well plate was sequenced on its own single-read 150-cycle Illumina NextSeq 550 flow cell. Concerning the study's data processing: Because only junctional sequences without quality scores were contained in the immunoSEQ output, filtering matching that applied to full-length reads could not be performed. To assign V/J genes and CDR3, sequences were annotated against IMGT germline references using PyIR, a Python wrapper for IgBLAST v1.9. Reads were removed for weak V/J assignments (E-value above 1e-6), missing CDR3, stop codons, out-of-frame junctions, or ambiguous translated residues. V3J clonotypes were defined as sequences sharing the same inferred V gene, J gene, and CDR3 amino acid sequence. Percentage overlap between repertoires was calculated by dividing the number of shared unique clonotypes by the size of the smaller repertoire. Richness of each repertoire was evaluated using RTK rarefaction, the Chao1 estimator, and Recon v2.1 estimates of unobserved clonotypes. For all TCRbeta clonotypes obtained by the gDNA method from a few donors, generation probabilities were computed with OLGA. TCRdb limited this immuneACCESS table to in-frame rearrangements with V and J called. A share of clones is missing; checked studies link under half to unresolved V genes, and the rest is unexplained. V and J calls and clone size are given by that table; D and trimming were obtained from the DNA. The sample table records hundreds of thousands of clones; around 78% of these occur just once. The top ten clonotypes cover around 2% of the sample.

The CDR3 sequence holds 14 residues, the cysteine and phenylalanine included. The entry retains the CDR3 DNA only, 42 bases that are in frame from base 1. Cut back by 6 bases and 4 bases, the V and J ends lie 13 bases apart. Based on the germline V gene, the CDR1 and CDR2 sequences are SNHLY and FYNNEI. Concerning this clone itself: Its antigen remains undetermined. No base qualities exist here, and no much larger clone lies one base off it. In the same sample, other DNA sequences code for this CDR3.

The donors were healthy, HIV-negative adults who had no recently reported acute infections or vaccinations. All donors were Caucasian adults living in Nashville, Tennessee, USA. Magnetic negative selection was used to enrich CD4+ T cells, after which naive cells were positively selected on CD45RA and the negative fraction became the memory subset. Blood was obtained by leukapheresis, after which PBMCs were separated by Ficoll-Histopaque density gradient centrifugation and cryopreserved in liquid nitrogen vapor phase. Analytical flow cytometry was used to check the purity and quantity of every magnetically sorted T cell population. Genomic DNA was isolated from every sorted fraction and measured by UV absorbance on a Nanodrop 2000c.

The sequenced sample consisted of memory CD4+ T cells sorted from blood. The sample's cell subset or site, from its label and the paper: CD45RA-negative fraction. The sequence was obtained from a woman aged 25 to 39 in good health. The chain is assembled from TRBV2 and TRBJ1-5; a tentative D match to TRBD1 spans 6 bases. CDR3 protein: CASSADRNNQPQHF. The sequenced DNA is TGTGCCAGCAGCGCGGACAGAAATAATCAGCCCCAGCATTTT.